The 15 T cell receptor beta chains in this list originate from one sample, sequenced in a study of Ad26.COV2.S vaccination and SARS-CoV-2 variants. Clones were read by immunoSEQ multiplex PCR, and TCRdb kept only the in-frame ones, dropping some. Among 300,000 to 350,000 clones listed, 65% to 90% were seen once. Treatment of the sample: 19 received Ad26.COV2.S at low or high dose, single or two shots; 5 received placebo; per-sample allocation not given. Specimen acquisition occurred on day 63 following the initial vaccine or placebo injection. This specimen was peripheral blood, taken in a trial of Ad26.COV2.S vaccine versus placebo. Receptors originate from a person between 18 and 65 years old who received the Ad26.COV2.S COVID-19 vaccine or a placebo.

Only one count was recorded for this clone. The rearrangement joins TRBV11-2 to TRBJ2-7; D possibly uses TRBD1 or TRBD2 (5 bases each). Germline V gene sequence: CDR1 SGHAT, CDR2 FQNNGV. Trimming stripped 6 bases from V and 5 bases from J, with 14 bases between. CDR3 size: 13 residues. CDR3 protein: CASRFRGTDEQYF. As DNA, the CDR3 is TGTGCCAGCAGGTTCCGAGGGACCGACGAGCAGTACTTC.

V is TRBV7-8 and J is TRBJ2-3; no reliable D call. Germline CDR1 is SGHVS and CDR2 is FQNEAQ. This CDR3 comprises 15 residues. V was shortened by 3 bases and J by 0 bases, with 10 bases between the two germline ends. The CDR3 is CASSFMRASTDTQYF. The CDR3, as DNA: TGTGCCAGCAGCTTTATGAGAGCTAGCACAGATACGCAGTATTTT.

This clone was seen a single time. The V and J genes are TRBV21-1 and TRBJ2-7. TRBV21-1 is a known pseudogene. CDR3 length: 15 amino acids. This CDR3 is CASSKYGGTSYEQYF. CDR3 nucleotide sequence: TGTGCCAGCAGCAAATACGGTGGGACGAGCTACGAGCAGTACTTC.

This chain links TRBV7-9 with TRBJ2-7; D gene ambiguous. Trimming left V 1 base short and J 5 bases short, with 12 bases between. CDR1 and CDR2 (germline): SEHNR, FQNEAQ (reference sequence). There are 14 residues in the CDR3. The CDR3 DNA reads TGTGCCAGCAGCTTAGGTATTTTCATGGACGAGCAGTACTTC. Translating gives CASSLGIFMDEQYF. The whole variable domain, remainder taken from reference TRBV7-9 and TRBJ2-7, is DTGVSQNPRHKITKRGQNVTFRCDPISEHNRLYWYRQTLGQGPEFLTYFQNEAQLEKSRLLSDRFSAERPKGSFSTLEIQRTEQGDSAMYLCASSLGIFMDEQYFGPGTRLTVT.

This clone has more than one count but fewer than ten. This rearrangement joins TRBV25-1 to TRBJ2-1, with TRBD1 matching over 7 bases. The CDR3 is 15 amino acids. Germline V lookup: CDR1 MGHDK, CDR2 SYGVNS. V lost 4 bases, J lost 6 bases, and 9 bases stayed unmatched. CDR3 in amino acids: CASSGDMGQPNEQFF. In nucleotides, the CDR3 is TGTGCCAGCAGTGGGGACATGGGACAGCCCAATGAGCAGTTCTTC.

The rearrangement links TRBV19 to TRBJ2-7; 9 bases are a match to TRBD2. The CDR3 sequence is 13 residues long. Trimming at V came to 6 bases and at J to 1 base, leaving 1 base not matched to a gene. In germline, CDR1 is LNHDA, CDR2 SQIVND (reference sequence). The CDR3 protein is CASRLAGSYEQYF. The CDR3 DNA follows: TGTGCCAGTAGGCTAGCGGGATCCTACGAGCAGTACTTC.

V and J are TRBV19 and TRBJ2-7; TRBD2 aligns across 8 bases. The trim removed 5 bases at V and 4 bases at J, leaving 13 bases unmatched. This CDR3 contains 16 residues. CDR1 LNHDA and CDR2 SQIVND come from the germline V gene (reference sequence). Here the CDR3 DNA reads TGTGCCAGTAGTTCTTCTGGAACACGACTAGCGTACGAGCAGTACTTC. Amino acid sequence: CASSSSGTRLAYEQYF.

The rearrangement links TRBV30 to TRBJ1-2; a weak D match, TRBD1 (6 bases). CDR1 is GTSNPN, CDR2 SVGIG, per germline (reference sequence). With 2 bases removed from V and 3 bases from J, the gap between germline ends came to 16 bases. The CDR3 extends over 15 amino acids. The CDR3 loop reads CAWSPPGVPYYGYTF. In nucleotides, the CDR3 is TGTGCCTGGAGTCCCCCAGGGGTCCCCTACTATGGCTACACCTTC.

The chain carries TRBV7-2 and TRBJ1-5; unclear D gene. The CDR3 is made up of 15 amino acids. V was shortened by 7 bases and J by 4 bases, with 17 bases between the two germline ends. CDR1 and CDR2 (germline): SGHTA, FQGNSA. In DNA, the CDR3 is TGTGCCAGCACCCCAGTTGGCGACTGGAATCAGCCCCAGCATTTT. As protein: CASTPVGDWNQPQHF.

The V call is TRBV7-3, the J call TRBJ2-2, with D possibly being TRBD1 (7 bases). Trimming left V 1 base short and J 0 bases short, with 12 bases between. Germline values: CDR1 SGHTA, CDR2 FQGTGA. The CDR3 sequence is 17 residues long. Written as DNA, the CDR3 is TGTGCCAGCAGCTTAAGGTCAGGGGGGACGAACACCGGGGAGCTGTTTTTT. The encoded protein is CASSLRSGGTNTGELFF.

In its sample, this clone was seen once. This chain joins TRBV19 and TRBJ1-2; no reliable D call. The CDR3 runs to 13 residues. Trimming cost V 1 base and J 4 bases, with 7 bases left between them. Germline V gives CDR1 LNHDA, CDR2 SQIVND (reference sequence). The CDR3 region is CASSIGASYGYTF. As DNA, the CDR3 is TGTGCCAGTAGTATAGGCGCCTCCTATGGCTACACCTTC.

This chain uses TRBV6-5 with TRBJ2-1, with 10 bases matching TRBD2. Germline-derived CDR1 and CDR2 are MNHEY and SVGAGI. CDR3 length: 15 amino acids. J was trimmed by 1 base and V by 7 bases; bases with no gene match: 4. The CDR3 loop is CASTILAGSYNEQFF. The CDR3 bases are TGTGCCAGCACCATACTAGCGGGGTCCTACAATGAGCAGTTCTTC.

The chain recombines TRBV19 with TRBJ2-7; tentatively, D is TRBD2 (5 bases). Germline V CDR1 and CDR2: LNHDA, SQIVND (reference sequence). Trimming took off 3 bases at V and 2 bases at J, with 11 bases between the two ends. The CDR3 spans 14 residues. The CDR3 bases are TGTGCCAGTAGTATTTCCGGGATAACCTACGAGCAGTACTTC. Translating it yields CASSISGITYEQYF.

Turning to this clone: The sample holds other DNA sequences that translate to the same CDR3. DNA for the CDR3: TGTGCCAGCAGCGTAGCGCAGGGGGCAGATACGCAGTATTTT. This translates into CASSVAQGADTQYF. The chain employs TRBV9 and TRBJ2-3; TRBD1 aligns across 7 bases. The CDR3 loop spans 14 amino acids. Germline lookup yields CDR1 SGDLS and CDR2 YYNGEE. With V trimmed by 0 bases and J by 4 bases, 2 bases remained unmatched.

The rearrangement joins TRBV4-3 to TRBJ1-3, with unresolved D. Germline V lookup: CDR1 LGHNA, CDR2 YSLEER. Trimming stripped 0 bases from V and 2 bases from J, with 17 bases between. This CDR3 is built from 18 residues. CDR3 loop: CASSQDLIRRITGNTIYF. CDR3 in DNA: TGCGCCAGCAGCCAAGATCTTATACGACGGATCACTGGAAACACCATATATTTT.